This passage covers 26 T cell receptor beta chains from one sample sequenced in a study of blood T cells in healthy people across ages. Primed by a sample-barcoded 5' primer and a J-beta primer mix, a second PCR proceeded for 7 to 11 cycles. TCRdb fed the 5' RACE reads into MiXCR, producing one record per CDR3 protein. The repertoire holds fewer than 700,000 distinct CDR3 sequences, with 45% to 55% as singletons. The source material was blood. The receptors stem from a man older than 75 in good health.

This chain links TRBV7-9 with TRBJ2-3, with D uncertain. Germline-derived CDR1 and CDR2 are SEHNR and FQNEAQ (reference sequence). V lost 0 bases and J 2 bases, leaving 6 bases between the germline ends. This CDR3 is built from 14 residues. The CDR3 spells CASSLASDTDTQYF. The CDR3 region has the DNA TGTGCCAGCAGCTTAGCATCAGACACAGATACGCAGTATTTT.

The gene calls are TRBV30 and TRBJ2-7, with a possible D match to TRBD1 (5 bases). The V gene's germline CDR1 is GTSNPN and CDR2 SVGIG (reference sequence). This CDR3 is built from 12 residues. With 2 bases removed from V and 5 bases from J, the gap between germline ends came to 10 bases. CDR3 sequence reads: CAWSRQINEQYF. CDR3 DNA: TGTGCCTGGAGTAGACAGATTAACGAGCAGTACTTC.

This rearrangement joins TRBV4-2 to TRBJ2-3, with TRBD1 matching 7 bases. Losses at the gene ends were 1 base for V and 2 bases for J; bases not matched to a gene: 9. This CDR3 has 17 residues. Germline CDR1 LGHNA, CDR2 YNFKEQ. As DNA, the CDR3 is TGTGCCAGCAGCCAAGTGGTCCAGGGGGTATCCACAGATACGCAGTATTTT. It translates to CASSQVVQGVSTDTQYF.

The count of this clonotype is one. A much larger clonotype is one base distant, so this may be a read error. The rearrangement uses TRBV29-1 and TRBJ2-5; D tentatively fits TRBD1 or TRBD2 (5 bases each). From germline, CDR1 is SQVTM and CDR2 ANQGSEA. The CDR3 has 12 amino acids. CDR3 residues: CSVDRAQGTKYF. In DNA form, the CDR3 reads TGCAGCGTTGACAGGGCGCAAGGGACCAAGTACTTC.

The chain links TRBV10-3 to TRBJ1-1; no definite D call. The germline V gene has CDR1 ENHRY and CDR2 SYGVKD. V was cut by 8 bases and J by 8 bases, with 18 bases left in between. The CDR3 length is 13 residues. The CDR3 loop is CAISVDLWAEAFF. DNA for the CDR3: TGTGCCATCTCAGTGGACCTCTGGGCCGAAGCTTTCTTT.

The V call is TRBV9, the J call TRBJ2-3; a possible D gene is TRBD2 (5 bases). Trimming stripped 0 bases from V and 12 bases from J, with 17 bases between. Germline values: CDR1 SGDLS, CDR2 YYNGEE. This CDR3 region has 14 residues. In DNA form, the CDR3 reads TGTGCCAGCAGCGTAGGTCAAGTATCGGGGATCCAGTATTTT. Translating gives CASSVGQVSGIQYF. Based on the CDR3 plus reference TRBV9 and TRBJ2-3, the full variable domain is DSGVTQTPKHLITATGQRVTLRCSPRSGDLSVYWYQQSLDQGLQFLIQYYNGEERAKGNILERFSAQQFPDLHSELNLSSLELGDSALYFCASSVGQVSGIQYFGPGTRLTVL.

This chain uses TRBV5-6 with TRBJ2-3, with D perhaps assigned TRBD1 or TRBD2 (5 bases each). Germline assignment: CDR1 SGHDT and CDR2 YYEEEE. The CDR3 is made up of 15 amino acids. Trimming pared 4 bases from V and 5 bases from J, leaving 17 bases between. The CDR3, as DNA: TGTGCCAGCAGCCCCCCTGGGGACCTGGGAGATACGCAGTATTTT. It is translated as CASSPPGDLGDTQYF.

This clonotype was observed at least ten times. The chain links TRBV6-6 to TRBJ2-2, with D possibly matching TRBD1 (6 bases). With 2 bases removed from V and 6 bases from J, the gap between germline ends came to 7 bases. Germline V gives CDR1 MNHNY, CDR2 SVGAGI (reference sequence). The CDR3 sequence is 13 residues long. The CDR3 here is CASSYEGAGELFF. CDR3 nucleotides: TGTGCCAGCAGTTACGAGGGGGCCGGGGAGCTGTTTTTT.

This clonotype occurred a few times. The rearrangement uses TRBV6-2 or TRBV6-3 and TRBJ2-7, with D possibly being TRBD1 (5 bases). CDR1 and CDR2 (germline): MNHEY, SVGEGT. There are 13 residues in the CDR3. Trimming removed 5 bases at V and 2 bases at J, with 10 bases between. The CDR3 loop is CASSKAGTYEQYF. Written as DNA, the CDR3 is TGTGCCAGCAGTAAAGCAGGGACCTACGAGCAGTACTTC.

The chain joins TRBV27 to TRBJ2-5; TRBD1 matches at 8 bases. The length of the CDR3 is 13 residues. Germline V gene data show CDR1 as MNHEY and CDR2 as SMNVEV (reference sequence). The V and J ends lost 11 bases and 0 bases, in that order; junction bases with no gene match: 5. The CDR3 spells CAVAGGNQETQYF. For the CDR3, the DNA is TGTGCCGTAGCAGGGGGCAACCAAGAGACCCAGTACTTC.

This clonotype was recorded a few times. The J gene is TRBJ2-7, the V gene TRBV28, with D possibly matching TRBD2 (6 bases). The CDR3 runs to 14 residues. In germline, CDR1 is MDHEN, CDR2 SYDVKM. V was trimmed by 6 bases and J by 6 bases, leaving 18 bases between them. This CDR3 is CASRTGLVAGEQYF. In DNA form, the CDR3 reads TGTGCCAGCAGAACGGGACTGGTAGCTGGCGAGCAGTACTTC.

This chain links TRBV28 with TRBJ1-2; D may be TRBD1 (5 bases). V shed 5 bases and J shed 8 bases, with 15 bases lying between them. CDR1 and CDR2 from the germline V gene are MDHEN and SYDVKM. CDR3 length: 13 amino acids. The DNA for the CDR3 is TGTGCCAGCAGTGGCTGGCCGAGGGGCGGCTACACCTTC. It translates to CASSGWPRGGYTF.

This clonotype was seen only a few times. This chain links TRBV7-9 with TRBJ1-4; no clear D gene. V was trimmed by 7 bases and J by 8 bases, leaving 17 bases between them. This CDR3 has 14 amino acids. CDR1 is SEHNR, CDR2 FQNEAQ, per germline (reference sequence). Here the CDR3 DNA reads TGTGCCAGCACCCTCGATCTGAAATCCGAAAAACTGTTTTTT. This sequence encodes CASTLDLKSEKLFF. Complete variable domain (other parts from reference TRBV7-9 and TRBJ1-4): DTGVSQNPRHKITKRGQNVTFRCDPISEHNRLYWYRQTLGQGPEFLTYFQNEAQLEKSRLLSDRFSAERPKGSFSTLEIQRTEQGDSAMYLCASTLDLKSEKLFFGSGTQLSVL.

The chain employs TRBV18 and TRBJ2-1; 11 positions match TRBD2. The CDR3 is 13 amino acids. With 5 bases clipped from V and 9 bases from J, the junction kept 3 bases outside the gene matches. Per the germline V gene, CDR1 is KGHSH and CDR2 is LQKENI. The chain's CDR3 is CASSSGLAAEQFF. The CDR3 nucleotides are TGTGCCAGCTCATCGGGACTAGCGGCTGAGCAGTTCTTC.

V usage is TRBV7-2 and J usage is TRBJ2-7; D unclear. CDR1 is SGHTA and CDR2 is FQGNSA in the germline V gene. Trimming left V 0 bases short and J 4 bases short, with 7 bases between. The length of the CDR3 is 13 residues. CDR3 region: CASSLAGQYEQYF. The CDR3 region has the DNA TGTGCCAGCAGCTTAGCGGGCCAATACGAGCAGTACTTC.

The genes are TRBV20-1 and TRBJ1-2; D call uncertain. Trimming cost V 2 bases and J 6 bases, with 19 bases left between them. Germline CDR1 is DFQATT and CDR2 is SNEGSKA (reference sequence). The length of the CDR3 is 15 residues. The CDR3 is CSARSTDGPENGYTF. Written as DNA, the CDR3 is TGCAGTGCTAGATCGACGGATGGCCCAGAGAATGGCTACACCTTC.

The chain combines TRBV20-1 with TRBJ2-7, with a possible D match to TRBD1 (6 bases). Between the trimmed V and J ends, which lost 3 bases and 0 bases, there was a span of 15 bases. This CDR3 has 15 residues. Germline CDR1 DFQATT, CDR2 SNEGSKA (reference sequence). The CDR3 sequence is CSASATGSSSYEQYF. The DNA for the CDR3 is TGCAGTGCTAGCGCCACAGGGTCCAGCTCCTACGAGCAGTACTTC.

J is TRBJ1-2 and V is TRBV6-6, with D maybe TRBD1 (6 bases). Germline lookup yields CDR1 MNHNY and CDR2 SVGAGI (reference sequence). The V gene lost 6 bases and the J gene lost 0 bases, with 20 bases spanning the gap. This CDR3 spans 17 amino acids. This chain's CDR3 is CASSPPETGSSNYGYTF. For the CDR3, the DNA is TGTGCCAGCAGCCCCCCCGAGACAGGTTCTTCTAACTATGGCTACACCTTC.

CDR3 protein: CATGAGREGNEQYF. The CDR3 coding sequence is TGTGCCACGGGTGCGGGGCGGGAGGGCAATGAGCAGTACTTC. The J gene is TRBJ2-7, the V gene TRBV6-5; TRBD2 agrees at 9 bases. The CDR3 loop spans 14 amino acids. Per germline, CDR1 MNHEY and CDR2 SVGAGI. The V and J ends lost 10 bases and 7 bases, in that order; junction bases with no gene match: 14.

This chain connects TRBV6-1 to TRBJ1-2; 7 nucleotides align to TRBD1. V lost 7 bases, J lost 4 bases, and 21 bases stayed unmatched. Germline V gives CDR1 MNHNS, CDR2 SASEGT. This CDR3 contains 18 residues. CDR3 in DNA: TGTGCCAGCATCTCAACGAGCCCAGGGACAGAATATAGCTATGGCTACACCTTC. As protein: CASISTSPGTEYSYGYTF.

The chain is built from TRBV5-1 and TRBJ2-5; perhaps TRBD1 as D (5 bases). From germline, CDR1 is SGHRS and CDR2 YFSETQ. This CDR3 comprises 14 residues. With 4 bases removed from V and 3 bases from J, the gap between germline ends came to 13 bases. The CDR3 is CASSTEGAKETQYF. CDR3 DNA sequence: TGCGCCAGCAGCACCGAAGGGGCGAAAGAGACCCAGTACTTC.

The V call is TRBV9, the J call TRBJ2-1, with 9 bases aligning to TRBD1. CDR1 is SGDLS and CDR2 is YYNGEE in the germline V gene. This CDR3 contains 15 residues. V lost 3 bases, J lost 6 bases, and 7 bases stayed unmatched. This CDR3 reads CASSGTGGALNEQFF. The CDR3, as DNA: TGTGCCAGCAGCGGTACAGGGGGCGCCCTCAATGAGCAGTTCTTC.

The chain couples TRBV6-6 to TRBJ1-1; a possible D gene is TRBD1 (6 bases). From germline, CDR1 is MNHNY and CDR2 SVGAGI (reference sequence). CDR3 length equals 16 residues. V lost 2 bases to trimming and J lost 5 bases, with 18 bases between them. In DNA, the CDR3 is TGTGCCAGCAGTTACCCTCGTGGGGGGGCGGAAACTGAAGCTTTCTTT. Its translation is CASSYPRGGAETEAFF.

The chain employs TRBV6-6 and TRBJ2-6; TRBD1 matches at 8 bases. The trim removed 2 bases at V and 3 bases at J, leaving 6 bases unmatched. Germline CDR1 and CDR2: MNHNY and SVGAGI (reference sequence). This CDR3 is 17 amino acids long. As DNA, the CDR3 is TGTGCCAGCAGTTACGGTCAGGGGGCAGGTGGGGCCAACGTCCTGACTTTC. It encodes CASSYGQGAGGANVLTF.

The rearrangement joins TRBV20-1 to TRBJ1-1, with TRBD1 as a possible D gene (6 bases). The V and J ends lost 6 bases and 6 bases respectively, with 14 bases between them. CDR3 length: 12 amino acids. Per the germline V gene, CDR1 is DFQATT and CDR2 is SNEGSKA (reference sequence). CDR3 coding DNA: TGCAGTGCCCCGAGGGGGGGACCTGAAGCTTTCTTT. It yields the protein CSAPRGGPEAFF.

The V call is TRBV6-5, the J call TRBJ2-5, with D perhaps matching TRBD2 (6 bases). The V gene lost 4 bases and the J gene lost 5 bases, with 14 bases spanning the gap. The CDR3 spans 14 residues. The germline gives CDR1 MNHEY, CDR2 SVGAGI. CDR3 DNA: TGTGCCAGCAGTTTACCGGGAGTTAGGGAGACCCAGTACTTC. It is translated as CASSLPGVRETQYF.